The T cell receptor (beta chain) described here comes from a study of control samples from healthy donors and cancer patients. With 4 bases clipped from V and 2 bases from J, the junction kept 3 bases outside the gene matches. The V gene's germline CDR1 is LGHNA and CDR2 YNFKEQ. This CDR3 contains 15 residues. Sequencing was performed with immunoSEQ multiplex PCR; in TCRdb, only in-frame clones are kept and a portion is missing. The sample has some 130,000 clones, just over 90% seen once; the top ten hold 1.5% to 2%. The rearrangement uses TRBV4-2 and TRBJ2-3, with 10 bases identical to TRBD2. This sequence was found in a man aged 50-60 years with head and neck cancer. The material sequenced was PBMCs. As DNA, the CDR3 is TGTGCCAGCAGCCCGGGGACTAGCGACACAGATACGCAGTATTTT. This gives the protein CASSPGTSDTDTQYF.